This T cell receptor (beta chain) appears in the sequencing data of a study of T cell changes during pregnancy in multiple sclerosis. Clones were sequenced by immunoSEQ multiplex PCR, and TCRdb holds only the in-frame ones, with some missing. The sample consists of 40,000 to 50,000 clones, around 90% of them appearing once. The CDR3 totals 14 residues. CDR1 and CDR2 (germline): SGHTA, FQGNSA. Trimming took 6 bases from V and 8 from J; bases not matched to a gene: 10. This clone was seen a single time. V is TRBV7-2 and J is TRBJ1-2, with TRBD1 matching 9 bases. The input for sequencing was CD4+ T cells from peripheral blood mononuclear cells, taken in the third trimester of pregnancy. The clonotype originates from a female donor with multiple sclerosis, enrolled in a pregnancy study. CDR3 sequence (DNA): TGTGCCAGCAGTAAAAACCGGGACAGGGAAGGCTACACCTTC. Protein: CASSKNRDREGYTF.